The present T cell receptor beta chain was sequenced within a study of OX40 agonist ivuxolimab in advanced cancers. This clone has more than one count but fewer than ten. The target antigen is unknown. Study-wide findings and caveats: Normalized T-cell clonal expansion was also low in a subset of nonresponders. Clonal expansion by week 6 occurred in CD4+ and CD8+ blood T cells (at 0.1 to 3.0 mg/kg). Near-lowest levels of clonal expansion characterized partial responders at 0.1-3.0 mg/kg.

Generated by immunoSEQ multiplex PCR, the TCRdb table keeps only in-frame clones and is missing some. The data show tens of thousands of clones, roughly four fifths seen once. Germline values: CDR1 MNHNS, CDR2 SASEGT. V dropped 2 bases and J dropped 7 bases, with 14 bases sitting between them. The CDR3 runs 15 residues. The origin of this receptor is an adult with an advanced solid tumor such as melanoma, head and neck, liver or kidney cancer. The starting material was CD4+ or CD8+ T cells sorted from blood, obtained in a trial of the OX40 agonist ivuxolimab. This sequence joins TRBV6-1 and TRBJ1-4, with a possible D match to TRBD1 (6 bases). CDR3 nucleotide sequence: TGTGCCAGCAGTGAATGGGGGGCAGTTTTTGAAAAACTGTTTTTT. Amino acids: CASSEWGAVFEKLFF.